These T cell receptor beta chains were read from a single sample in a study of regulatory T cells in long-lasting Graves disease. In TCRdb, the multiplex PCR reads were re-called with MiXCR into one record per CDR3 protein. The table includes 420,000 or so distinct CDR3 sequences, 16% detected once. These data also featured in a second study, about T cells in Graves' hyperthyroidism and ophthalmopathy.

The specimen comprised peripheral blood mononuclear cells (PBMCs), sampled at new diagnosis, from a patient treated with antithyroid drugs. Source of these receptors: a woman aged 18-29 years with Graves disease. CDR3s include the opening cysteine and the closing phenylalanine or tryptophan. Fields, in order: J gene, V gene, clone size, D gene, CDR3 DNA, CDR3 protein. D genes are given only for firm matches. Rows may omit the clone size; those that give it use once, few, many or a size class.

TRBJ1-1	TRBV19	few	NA	TGTGCCAGTAGTATCTATGGAGTTAAGCAAGCTTTCTTT	CASSIYGVKQAFF
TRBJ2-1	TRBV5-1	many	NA	TGCGCCAGCAGCACAACTGTGGGTGAGCAGTTCTTC	CASSTTVGEQFF
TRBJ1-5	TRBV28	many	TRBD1	TGTGCCAGCGTAATTAACAGGGGCGGCAATCAGCCCCAGCATTTT	CASVINRGGNQPQHF
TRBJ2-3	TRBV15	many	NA	TGTGCCACCAGCAGAGACAGGGGCACAGATACGCAGTATTTT	CATSRDRGTDTQYF
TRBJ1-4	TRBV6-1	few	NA	TGTGCCAGCAGAGGGGCAGCCGGGACGGGCGAAAAACTGTTTTTT	CASRGAAGTGEKLFF
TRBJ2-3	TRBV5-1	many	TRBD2	TGCGCCAGCAGTTTTACTGGACTAGCAATACCTCTTGGGGCAGATACGCAGTATTTT	CASSFTGLAIPLGADTQYF
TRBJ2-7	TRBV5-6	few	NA	TGTGCCAGCAGTACAAGCGGCAACGGCGAGCAGTACTTC	CASSTSGNGEQYF
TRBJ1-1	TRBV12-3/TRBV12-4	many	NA	TGTGCCAGCAGTTATGGCAGGGCGGGCACTGAAGCTTTCTTT	CASSYGRAGTEAFF
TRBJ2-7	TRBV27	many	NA	TGTGCCAGCAGTTTTGGTTCAGACCTGCCGCTAAACGAGCAGTACTTC	CASSFGSDLPLNEQYF
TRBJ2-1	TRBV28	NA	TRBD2	TGTGCCAGCAGTTTAGCGACTAGCGGTGGTAGGCAGTTCTTC	CASSLATSGGRQFF
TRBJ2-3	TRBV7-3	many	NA	TGTGCCAGCAGCTTAGATGTTGCAGGGCGCAAGACAGATACGCAGTATTTT	CASSLDVAGRKTDTQYF
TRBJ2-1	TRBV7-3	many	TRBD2	TGTGCCAGCAGCTTAGCCCGACGCGGGACTAGCGGGGACAATGAGCAGTTCTTC	CASSLARRGTSGDNEQFF
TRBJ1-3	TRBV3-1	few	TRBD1	TGTGCCAGCAGCCGACAGGGAAGCTCTGGAAACACCATATATTTT	CASSRQGSSGNTIYF
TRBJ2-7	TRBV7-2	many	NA	TGTGCCAGCAGCTTAGAACGGACAGCCCTGACCTACGAGCAGTACTTC	CASSLERTALTYEQYF
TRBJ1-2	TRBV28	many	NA	TGTGCCAGCAGTAAAACTAAGGGATCCAATGGCTACACCTTC	CASSKTKGSNGYTF